The 7 T cell receptor beta chains listed next were all sequenced from one sample in a study of cytomegalovirus exposure and HLA in healthy donors. The primer mix had 60 Vbeta and 13 Jbeta primers. The assay was immunoSEQ multiplex PCR, and TCRdb's table has in-frame clones only and misses some. Of 90,000 to 130,000 clones in the sample, about 80% were seen once. Sequences were obtained from PBMCs. All receptors come from a woman aged 18-29 years in good health and CMV-seropositive.

This clone showed up just a few times. The V gene is TRBV6-5, the J gene TRBJ2-7; 9 bases align to TRBD2. Trimming cost V 5 bases and J 9 bases; bases outside gene matches: 11. The CDR3 has 14 amino acids. CDR1 and CDR2 from the germline V gene are MNHEY and SVGAGI. The CDR3 here is CASSRTSESAGQYF. Here the CDR3 DNA reads TGTGCCAGCAGTCGGACTAGCGAGAGCGCTGGGCAGTACTTC.

The V gene is TRBV2, the J gene TRBJ1-2; 7 bases map to TRBD1. Germline CDR1 is SNHLY and CDR2 is FYNNEI. CDR3 length equals 13 residues. V shed 7 bases and J 5 bases; nucleotides not matched to a gene: 7. The CDR3 here is CASTLGQIYGYTF. The CDR3 DNA follows: TGTGCCAGCACCCTGGGACAGATTTATGGCTACACCTTC.

V gene TRBV6-1 combines with J gene TRBJ1-2; 7 bases fit TRBD1. The V and J ends lost 6 bases and 6 bases, in that order; junction bases with no gene match: 7. The CDR3 runs 13 residues. CDR1 is MNHNS and CDR2 is SASEGT in the germline V gene. CDR3 protein: CASSPSDRDGYTF. The CDR3 DNA reads as TGTGCCAGCAGCCCCAGCGACAGGGATGGCTACACCTTC.

This chain connects TRBV18 to TRBJ2-5; D is perhaps TRBD1 (6 bases). V was trimmed by 4 bases and J by 1 base, leaving 7 bases between them. The CDR3 consists of 13 residues. Germline V gene lookup returns CDR1 KGHSH and CDR2 LQKENI. The CDR3 DNA reads TGTGCCAGCTCACGGGACATCCAAGAGACCCAGTACTTC. This codes for CASSRDIQETQYF.

This rearrangement joins TRBV14 to TRBJ1-2; D perhaps matches TRBD1 (6 bases). V was clipped by 7 bases and J by 6 bases, with 15 bases between them. The CDR3 runs 13 residues. From germline, CDR1 is SGHDN and CDR2 FVKESK. CDR3: CASTLGGGDGYTF. The DNA of the CDR3 is TGTGCCAGCACCCTCGGGGGGGGCGATGGCTACACCTTC.

This clone has only a few counts. The chain links TRBV6-1 to TRBJ1-1; D is ambiguous. The V end lost 6 bases, the J end lost 1 base, and 9 bases lay between the germline ends. The CDR3 consists of 13 residues. The germline CDR1 and CDR2 sequences are MNHNS and SASEGT. The CDR3 coding sequence is TGTGCCAGCAGGGAGTTGTGGAACACTGAAGCTTTCTTT. The encoded protein is CASRELWNTEAFF.

This sequence joins TRBV7-9 and TRBJ2-5; D possibly corresponds to TRBD1 (6 bases). This CDR3 contains 13 residues. Trimming stripped 5 bases from V and 8 bases from J, with 15 bases between. Germline V gene lookup returns CDR1 SEHNR and CDR2 FQNEAQ (reference sequence). In nucleotides, the CDR3 is TGTGCCAGCAGCCCTCTGGGCAGGGGCACCCAGTACTTC. Translated: CASSPLGRGTQYF. The full variable domain, completed using reference TRBV7-9 and TRBJ2-5, is DTGVSQNPRHKITKRGQNVTFRCDPISEHNRLYWYRQTLGQGPEFLTYFQNEAQLEKSRLLSDRFSAERPKGSFSTLEIQRTEQGDSAMYLCASSPLGRGTQYFGPGTRLLVL.